The rows below give T cell receptor beta chains drawn from one sample of a study of glioma-infiltrating T cells. TCRdb used MiXCR to reprocess the multiplex PCR reads, holding one entry per CDR3 protein. The table lists 150,000 to 200,000 distinct CDR3 sequences, over 25% of them singletons. The sequenced sample was glioma tissue, nonneoplastic brain tissue, or PBMCs (not recorded which). These receptors came from a human donor with low-grade glioma or glioblastoma, undergoing nonglioma brain surgery, or in good health (not recorded which). CDR3s include the opening cysteine and the closing phenylalanine or tryptophan. D genes are given only for firm matches. Size is stated for part of the rows, as once, few or many counts, or as a class when the clone is expanded.

v_gene	abundance	j_gene	d_gene	CDR3aa	CDR3nt
TRBV7-2	many	TRBJ1-1	NA	CASSFIGVTTEAFF	TGTGCCAGCAGCTTCATTGGGGTAACCACTGAAGCTTTCTTT
TRBV4-3	many	TRBJ1-3	NA	CASSQDRPPGGNTIYF	TGCGCCAGCAGCCAAGATAGGCCCCCTGGGGGAAACACCATATATTTT
TRBV6-9	NA	TRBJ2-1	TRBD2	CASSSGTSGRDNEQFF	TGTGCCAGCAGTTCTGGGACTAGCGGGAGGGACAATGAGCAGTTCTTC
TRBV5-1	NA	TRBJ2-7	NA	CASSLVPDLRYEQYF	TGCGCCAGCAGCTTGGTCCCGGACCTCCGCTACGAGCAGTACTTC
TRBV24-1	NA	TRBJ2-3	TRBD1	CATSDFSDRGDTQYF	TGTGCCACCAGTGATTTTTCCGACAGGGGAGATACGCAGTATTTT
TRBV30	NA	TRBJ2-7	NA	CAWRRGAEEQYF	TGTGCCTGGAGGAGGGGGGCCGAGGAGCAGTACTTC
TRBV7-2	NA	TRBJ1-2	NA	CASSLAKAVYGYTF	TGTGCCAGCAGCTTAGCGAAGGCAGTCTATGGCTACACCTTC
TRBV7-9	many	TRBJ2-7	TRBD1	CASSPRQGPYEQYF	TGTGCCAGCAGCCCTCGACAGGGCCCCTACGAGCAGTACTTC
TRBV7-3	many	TRBJ1-1	NA	CASSRQENTEAFF	TGTGCCAGCAGCAGACAGGAGAACACTGAAGCTTTCTTT
TRBV4-1	few	TRBJ2-7	TRBD1	CASSQPDRARYEQYF	TGCGCCAGCAGCCAACCGGACAGGGCGCGCTACGAGCAGTACTTC
TRBV5-8	few	TRBJ1-1	NA	CASSFNRGSEAFF	TGTGCCAGCAGCTTTAACCGGGGGTCTGAAGCTTTCTTT
TRBV10-3	many	TRBJ2-3	TRBD1	CAIEGDRATDTQYF	TGTGCCATCGAGGGGGACAGGGCCACAGATACGCAGTATTTT
TRBV6-6	many	TRBJ1-3	NA	CASSYSQFSGNTIYF	TGTGCCAGCAGTTACTCGCAGTTCTCTGGAAACACCATATATTTT
TRBV28	NA	TRBJ2-7	NA	CASSPGGTAPYEQYF	TGTGCCAGCAGCCCGGGCGGCACGGCCCCCTACGAGCAGTACTTC
TRBV7-9	NA	TRBJ2-3	NA	CASSLVQFIDTQYF	TGTGCCAGCAGCTTAGTACAGTTCATAGATACGCAGTATTTT
TRBV5-1	many	TRBJ1-1	NA	CASSDGGNTEAFF	TGCGCCAGCAGCGACGGGGGAAACACTGAAGCTTTCTTT
TRBV7-7	many	TRBJ2-1	TRBD2	CASSLVAGAGNEQFF	TGTGCCAGCAGCTTAGTAGCGGGAGCGGGCAATGAGCAGTTCTTC
TRBV19	few	TRBJ2-4	TRBD1	CASSIEGDRVGDIQYF	TGTGCCAGTAGTATAGAAGGCGACAGGGTAGGAGACATTCAGTACTTC
TRBV6-5	many	TRBJ2-3	NA	CASSYGPGTSTDTQYF	TGTGCCAGCAGTTACGGTCCGGGTACTAGCACAGATACGCAGTATTTT
TRBV28	NA	TRBJ2-1	NA	CASRKGGAHLGSSYNEQFF	TGTGCCAGCAGGAAAGGGGGGGCGCATCTCGGAAGCTCCTACAATGAGCAGTTCTTC
TRBV7-6	many	TRBJ2-7	NA	CASSQRSGSYEQYF	TGTGCCAGCAGCCAAAGGAGTGGCTCCTACGAGCAGTACTTC
TRBV29-1	few	TRBJ2-3	TRBD2	CSVHGLAGRKVSTDTQYF	TGCAGCGTCCACGGACTAGCGGGTCGGAAGGTTAGCACAGATACGCAGTATTTT
TRBV28	NA	TRBJ2-3	TRBD2	CASSQGLAGGPDTQYF	TGTGCCAGCAGCCAGGGACTAGCGGGAGGGCCGGATACGCAGTATTTT
TRBV25-1	many	TRBJ2-7	TRBD1	CASSPAGQDIYEQYF	TGTGCCAGCAGCCCGGCGGGACAGGATATCTACGAGCAGTACTTC
TRBV19	many	TRBJ1-3	NA	CASINTGRNTIYF	TGTGCCAGTATCAACACCGGCAGAAACACCATATATTTT
TRBV2	many	TRBJ1-3	NA	CASKAGFSGNTIYF	TGTGCCAGCAAGGCCGGGTTCTCTGGAAACACCATATATTTT
TRBV3-1	once	TRBJ1-1	NA	CASSQGAGGTEAFF	TGTGCCAGCAGCCAAGGCGCCGGGGGTACTGAAGCTTTCTTC
TRBV6-1	many	TRBJ2-3	NA	CASSAPYTDTQYF	TGTGCCAGCAGTGCCCCTTACACAGATACGCAGTATTTT